These T cell receptor beta chains were read from a single sample in a study of vaccination and CD4 T cells after COVID-19. Their target antigens are unknown. TCRdb called the PCR reads again in MiXCR, with one record for every CDR3 protein. The sample has some 19,000 distinct CDR3 sequences; approximately 39% are singletons. Sequencing was done on a sample of cultured CD4+ T cells from blood. The receptors derive from a human donor with COVID-19. Each CDR3 is given with its conserved first and last residue. Fields, in order: J gene, V gene, D gene, clone size, CDR3 protein, CDR3 DNA. A D gene is named only where the DNA matches it firmly. Clone size is shown for a subset of rows, as once, few, many or a class of expanded clone.

j_call: TRBJ2-7; v_call: TRBV2; d_call: TRBD1; clone_size: few; cdr3_aa: CASSPWTGTSDEQYF; cdr3_nt: TGTGCCAGCAGTCCCTGGACAGGGACCAGCGACGAGCAGTACTTC
j_call: TRBJ1-1; v_call: TRBV12-5; d_call: .; clone_size: .; cdr3_aa: CASGPKVEGVAEAFF; cdr3_nt: TGTGCTAGTGGCCCGAAGGTAGAGGGGGTCGCTGAAGCTTTCTTT
j_call: TRBJ1-2; v_call: TRBV25-1; d_call: .; clone_size: .; cdr3_aa: CASSDWGGYGYTF; cdr3_nt: TGTGCCAGCAGTGATTGGGGAGGCTATGGCTACACCTTC
j_call: TRBJ2-5; v_call: TRBV6-2/TRBV6-3; d_call: .; clone_size: .; cdr3_aa: CASSYRTEGFQETQYF; cdr3_nt: TGTGCCAGCAGTTACCGTACCGAGGGGTTCCAAGAGACCCAGTACTTC
j_call: TRBJ1-6; v_call: TRBV19; d_call: TRBD1; clone_size: .; cdr3_aa: CASSPRQGQDSPLHF; cdr3_nt: TGTGCCAGTAGTCCCCGACAGGGGCAGGATTCACCCCTCCACTTT
j_call: TRBJ2-5; v_call: TRBV5-1; d_call: .; clone_size: .; cdr3_aa: CASSLGAGETQYF; cdr3_nt: TGCGCCAGCAGCTTGGGGGCTGGGGAGACCCAGTACTTC
j_call: TRBJ1-2; v_call: TRBV19; d_call: TRBD1; clone_size: few; cdr3_aa: CASTPRDRDGYTF; cdr3_nt: TGTGCCAGTACCCCCAGGGACAGGGATGGCTACACCTTC
j_call: TRBJ2-3; v_call: TRBV6-1; d_call: TRBD1; clone_size: .; cdr3_aa: CASSPNRGSTQYF; cdr3_nt: TGTGCCAGCAGTCCTAACAGGGGTTCTACGCAGTATTTT
j_call: TRBJ2-5; v_call: TRBV4-3; d_call: TRBD2; clone_size: .; cdr3_aa: CASSQEAAGVRRETQYF; cdr3_nt: TGCGCCAGCAGCCAAGAAGCAGCGGGGGTTAGGAGGGAGACCCAGTACTTC
j_call: TRBJ1-2; v_call: TRBV27; d_call: TRBD1; clone_size: .; cdr3_aa: CASSPVPDRGGFRGYTF; cdr3_nt: TGTGCCAGCAGCCCTGTGCCAGACAGGGGAGGTTTTCGGGGCTACACCTTC
j_call: TRBJ2-5; v_call: TRBV6-1; d_call: TRBD1; clone_size: .; cdr3_aa: CASSHGQGATQYF; cdr3_nt: TGTGCCAGCAGTCACGGACAGGGGGCGACCCAGTACTTC
j_call: TRBJ2-3; v_call: TRBV20-1; d_call: TRBD2; clone_size: few; cdr3_aa: CSAYESLAGRTDTQYF; cdr3_nt: TGCAGTGCTTACGAGTCACTAGCGGGCCGCACAGATACGCAGTATTTT
j_call: TRBJ1-2; v_call: TRBV9; d_call: .; clone_size: .; cdr3_aa: CASSPTVASYGYTF; cdr3_nt: TGTGCCAGCAGCCCGACAGTTGCGTCCTATGGCTACACCTTC
j_call: TRBJ2-5; v_call: TRBV28; d_call: .; clone_size: .; cdr3_aa: CASSLSTGFLYF; cdr3_nt: TGTGCCAGCAGTTTATCTACCGGATTCCTGTACTTC
j_call: TRBJ1-3; v_call: TRBV20-1; d_call: .; clone_size: few; cdr3_aa: CSARDRAGSSGNTIYF; cdr3_nt: TGCAGTGCTAGAGATCGGGCAGGCAGCTCTGGAAACACCATATATTTT
j_call: TRBJ2-7; v_call: TRBV27; d_call: .; clone_size: .; cdr3_aa: CASSSTRPSDYYEQYF; cdr3_nt: TGTGCCAGCAGTTCGACGAGACCCTCGGACTACTACGAGCAGTACTTC
j_call: TRBJ2-3; v_call: TRBV6-4; d_call: .; clone_size: few; cdr3_aa: CASSVGDTQYF; cdr3_nt: TGTGCCAGCAGTGTTGGAGATACGCAGTATTTT
j_call: TRBJ2-5; v_call: TRBV19; d_call: TRBD1; clone_size: .; cdr3_aa: CASNAGTAKETQYF; cdr3_nt: TGTGCCAGCAACGCCGGGACAGCCAAAGAGACCCAGTACTTC
j_call: TRBJ1-6; v_call: TRBV19; d_call: .; clone_size: .; cdr3_aa: CASTGGAHNSPLHF; cdr3_nt: TGTGCCAGTACGGGGGGAGCTCATAATTCACCCCTCCACTTT
j_call: TRBJ1-3; v_call: TRBV5-1; d_call: .; clone_size: .; cdr3_aa: CASSSQGAGNTIYF; cdr3_nt: TGCGCCAGCAGCTCCCAGGGTGCCGGAAACACCATATATTTT
j_call: TRBJ2-3; v_call: TRBV9; d_call: .; clone_size: .; cdr3_aa: CASSVSGGRADTQYF; cdr3_nt: TGTGCCAGCAGCGTTTCAGGGGGGAGGGCAGATACGCAGTATTTT
j_call: TRBJ1-2; v_call: TRBV20-1; d_call: TRBD1; clone_size: .; cdr3_aa: CSDQTGNYGYTF; cdr3_nt: TGCAGCGACCAGACAGGGAACTATGGCTACACCTTC
j_call: TRBJ1-6; v_call: TRBV18; d_call: .; clone_size: few; cdr3_aa: CASSPVRTENSPLHF; cdr3_nt: TGTGCCAGCTCACCAGTCCGGACGGAAAATTCACCCCTCCACTTT
j_call: TRBJ2-7; v_call: TRBV18; d_call: .; clone_size: .; cdr3_aa: CASSPDSVNEQYF; cdr3_nt: TGTGCCAGCTCACCAGACAGCGTAAACGAGCAGTACTTC
j_call: TRBJ2-1; v_call: TRBV7-8; d_call: TRBD1; clone_size: .; cdr3_aa: CASSSGQGVYNEQFF; cdr3_nt: TGTGCCAGCAGCTCCGGACAGGGGGTATACAATGAGCAGTTCTTC
j_call: TRBJ1-3; v_call: TRBV7-2; d_call: .; clone_size: .; cdr3_aa: CASSLSPGATGNTIYF; cdr3_nt: TGTGCCAGCAGCTTGTCCCCAGGGGCGACTGGAAACACCATATATTTT
j_call: TRBJ2-5; v_call: TRBV19; d_call: TRBD2; clone_size: once; cdr3_aa: CASSTPLAGVGETQYF; cdr3_nt: TGTGCCAGTAGTACCCCCCTAGCGGGGGTGGGAGAGACCCAGTACTTC
j_call: TRBJ1-1; v_call: TRBV6-4; d_call: TRBD1; clone_size: few; cdr3_aa: CASKTGGGNTEAFF; cdr3_nt: TGTGCCAGCAAGACAGGGGGGGGCAACACTGAAGCTTTCTTT
j_call: TRBJ2-3; v_call: TRBV20-1; d_call: TRBD2; clone_size: .; cdr3_aa: CSAPVGGGASDTQYF; cdr3_nt: TGCAGTGCTCCGGTGGGCGGGGGGGCCTCAGATACGCAGTATTTT
j_call: TRBJ2-3; v_call: TRBV11-3; d_call: TRBD2; clone_size: .; cdr3_aa: CASRATKRGGGDTQYF; cdr3_nt: TGTGCCAGCAGGGCCACTAAGCGGGGGGGCGGGGATACGCAGTATTTT
j_call: TRBJ2-2; v_call: TRBV2; d_call: .; clone_size: .; cdr3_aa: CASTSGHRYTGELFF; cdr3_nt: TGTGCCAGCACTTCAGGCCACAGATATACCGGGGAGCTGTTTTTT
j_call: TRBJ1-5; v_call: TRBV20-1; d_call: .; clone_size: few; cdr3_aa: CSAFFPGAPGQPQHF; cdr3_nt: TGCAGTGCTTTTTTCCCAGGGGCCCCCGGCCAGCCCCAGCATTTT
j_call: TRBJ1-6; v_call: TRBV19; d_call: .; clone_size: .; cdr3_aa: CATSPASSYNSPLHF; cdr3_nt: TGTGCCACTTCCCCGGCGAGCTCCTATAATTCACCCCTCCACTTT
j_call: TRBJ1-2; v_call: TRBV29-1; d_call: TRBD1; clone_size: few; cdr3_aa: CSVTQGAGGYTF; cdr3_nt: TGCAGCGTCACCCAGGGGGCTGGCGGCTACACCTTC
j_call: TRBJ1-5; v_call: TRBV2; d_call: .; clone_size: few; cdr3_aa: CASNRDSNQPQHF; cdr3_nt: TGTGCCTCCAACCGGGACAGCAATCAGCCCCAGCATTTT
j_call: TRBJ2-3; v_call: TRBV7-8; d_call: TRBD2; clone_size: .; cdr3_aa: CASSLALAGGPDTQYF; cdr3_nt: TGTGCCAGCAGCTTAGCCTTAGCGGGGGGGCCAGATACGCAGTATTTT
j_call: TRBJ1-1; v_call: TRBV18; d_call: .; clone_size: .; cdr3_aa: CASFMQGSAEAFF; cdr3_nt: TGTGCCAGCTTTATGCAGGGGAGCGCTGAAGCTTTCTTT
j_call: TRBJ1-2; v_call: TRBV12-3/TRBV12-4; d_call: .; clone_size: few; cdr3_aa: CASSLRQESPYGYTF; cdr3_nt: TGTGCCAGCAGTTTAAGGCAAGAGAGTCCCTATGGCTACACCTTC
j_call: TRBJ1-1; v_call: TRBV6-1; d_call: TRBD1; clone_size: few; cdr3_aa: CATTIRQGAKAFF; cdr3_nt: TGTGCCACTACAATTAGACAGGGGGCTAAGGCTTTCTTT
j_call: TRBJ1-4; v_call: TRBV12-3/TRBV12-4; d_call: .; clone_size: few; cdr3_aa: CASSLGGTVFF; cdr3_nt: TGTGCCAGCAGTTTGGGGGGCACGGTGTTTTTT
j_call: TRBJ2-5; v_call: TRBV6-1; d_call: TRBD2; clone_size: few; cdr3_aa: CASLVRGGNLETQYF; cdr3_nt: TGTGCCAGCTTGGTGCGGGGGGGGAACCTAGAGACCCAGTACTTC
j_call: TRBJ2-7; v_call: TRBV19; d_call: .; clone_size: few; cdr3_aa: CASSMGGLGYEQYF; cdr3_nt: TGTGCCAGTAGTATGGGGGGACTGGGCTACGAGCAGTACTTC
j_call: TRBJ2-3; v_call: TRBV20-1; d_call: .; clone_size: few; cdr3_aa: CSARDTVTDTQYF; cdr3_nt: TGCAGTGCTAGAGATACCGTAACGGATACGCAGTATTTT
j_call: TRBJ2-3; v_call: TRBV11-3; d_call: TRBD2; clone_size: .; cdr3_aa: CASSLISGGADTQYF; cdr3_nt: TGTGCCAGCAGCTTAATTAGCGGGGGCGCAGATACGCAGTATTTT
j_call: TRBJ1-1; v_call: TRBV6-1; d_call: .; clone_size: few; cdr3_aa: CASGGWGNTEAFF; cdr3_nt: TGTGCCAGCGGAGGGTGGGGGAACACTGAAGCTTTCTTT
j_call: TRBJ1-5; v_call: TRBV27; d_call: TRBD1; clone_size: few; cdr3_aa: CASSPRTGEAQPQHF; cdr3_nt: TGTGCCAGCAGCCCCAGGACAGGGGAAGCCCAGCCCCAGCATTTT